What follows are 19 T cell receptor beta chains derived from one specimen sequenced in a study of cytomegalovirus exposure and HLA in healthy donors. Vbeta (60) and Jbeta (13) primers were used in the PCR. Libraries were prepared by immunoSEQ multiplex PCR; TCRdb keeps only in-frame clonotypes and omits some of them. The repertoire holds over 100,000 clones, with approximately 71% as singletons. Sequencing was done on a sample of PBMCs. The receptors shown here come from a woman aged 65 to 85 in good health and CMV-seropositive.

V is TRBV9 and J is TRBJ2-2; TRBD1 matches at 8 bases. This CDR3 is built from 15 residues. Germline CDR1 is SGDLS and CDR2 is YYNGEE. The J segment lost 4 bases and the V segment lost 3 bases, leaving 5 bases of the junction unmatched. The CDR3 here is CASSATGAPTGELFF. CDR3 nucleotides: TGTGCCAGCAGCGCGACAGGGGCGCCCACCGGGGAGCTGTTTTTT.

The rearrangement joins TRBV6-1 to TRBJ2-7, with 10 bases matching TRBD1. The V segment lost 8 bases and the J segment 0 bases; nucleotides outside the gene matches: 7. The germline V gene encodes CDR1 MNHNS and CDR2 SASEGT. This CDR3 region has 15 residues. The CDR3 protein is CASVSGTGDSYEQYF. The CDR3 DNA reads as TGTGCCAGCGTTTCCGGGACAGGGGACTCCTACGAGCAGTACTTC.

The V gene is TRBV10-3, the J gene TRBJ2-5; perhaps TRBD2 as D (5 bases). Germline CDR1 reads ENHRY; CDR2 reads SYGVKD. Trimming took off 1 base at V and 5 bases at J, with 11 bases between the two ends. The CDR3 is made up of 14 amino acids. The CDR3 loop reads CAISEFSGGETQYF. The CDR3 DNA reads as TGTGCCATCAGTGAGTTCTCTGGCGGGGAGACCCAGTACTTC.

This clone was found a few times. The V gene is TRBV5-4, the J gene TRBJ2-1, with 13 bases fitting TRBD2. The V gene end was trimmed by 6 bases and the J gene end by 5 bases; junction bases not matched to a gene: 8. The germline gives CDR1 SGHNT, CDR2 YYREEE (reference sequence). The CDR3 covers 16 residues. The CDR3 DNA reads TGTGCCAGCAAGGGTGGGGGACTAGCGGGGAACAATGAGCAGTTCTTC. Encoded protein: CASKGGGLAGNNEQFF.

This rearrangement joins TRBV6-5 to TRBJ2-5, with TRBD1 as a possible D gene (5 bases). Trimming took off 7 bases at V and 5 bases at J, with 17 bases between the two ends. The germline V gene encodes CDR1 MNHEY and CDR2 SVGAGI. CDR3 length equals 14 residues. CDR3 region: CASKTRTSQETQYF. In DNA form, the CDR3 reads TGTGCCAGCAAAACAAGGACATCCCAGGAGACCCAGTACTTC.

A few counts support this clone. This sequence joins TRBV14 and TRBJ2-5; 11 nucleotides align to TRBD2. The J segment lost 4 bases and the V segment lost 1 base, leaving 5 bases of the junction unmatched. Germline V gene lookup returns CDR1 SGHDN and CDR2 FVKESK. CDR3 size: 16 residues. The CDR3 here is CASSQGVLAGAETQYF. The CDR3 DNA follows: TGTGCCAGCAGCCAAGGAGTACTAGCGGGGGCAGAGACCCAGTACTTC.

The CDR3 is CASSMVVPVYGYTF. CDR3 DNA sequence: TGTGCCAGTAGTATGGTGGTCCCGGTCTATGGCTACACCTTC. V and J are TRBV19 and TRBJ1-2, with D unclear. The germline V and J ends were trimmed by 3 bases and 4 bases, with 12 bases remaining between them. The CDR3 spans 14 residues. CDR1 is LNHDA, CDR2 SQIVND, per germline (reference sequence). Based on the CDR3 plus reference TRBV19 and TRBJ1-2, the full variable domain is DGGITQSPKYLFRKEGQNVTLSCEQNLNHDAMYWYRQDPGQGLRLIYYSQIVNDFQKGDIAEGYSVSREKKESFPLTVTSAQKNPTAFYLCASSMVVPVYGYTFGSGTRLTVV.

This clone has just a few counts. The chain employs TRBV18 and TRBJ1-1; 7 nucleotides line up with TRBD1. Germline CDR1 reads KGHSH; CDR2 reads LQKENI. The trim removed 1 base at V and 3 bases at J, leaving 5 bases unmatched. This CDR3 contains 15 residues. CDR3 loop: CASSPQNTGDTEAFF. CDR3 nucleotides: TGTGCCAGCTCACCACAAAACACAGGGGACACTGAAGCTTTCTTT.

This clone was observed a few times. The rearrangement uses TRBV6-6 and TRBJ2-7; D ambiguous. Germline V gene sequence: CDR1 MNHNY, CDR2 SVGAGI (reference sequence). This CDR3 has 12 residues. V was shortened by 3 bases and J by 5 bases, with 8 bases between the two germline ends. The CDR3 spells CASSYLRNEQYF. The CDR3 DNA is TGTGCCAGCAGTTATTTGCGGAACGAGCAGTACTTC.

This clone occurred a few times. The chain uses TRBV7-8 and TRBJ1-5, with 7 bases lining up with TRBD1. The junction had 15 bases not matched to a gene; V was cut back by 4 bases and J by 6 bases. Per the germline V gene, CDR1 is SGHVS and CDR2 is FQNEAQ. The CDR3 loop spans 17 amino acids. The CDR3 spells CASSSIRTGVGSQPQHF. The CDR3 coding sequence is TGTGCCAGCAGCTCAATTCGAACAGGGGTCGGGAGTCAGCCCCAGCATTTT. The full variable domain, with the rest looked up from reference TRBV7-8 and TRBJ1-5, is GAGVSQSPRYKVAKRGQDVALRCDPISGHVSLFWYQQALGQGPEFLTYFQNEAQLDKSGLPSDRFFAERPEGSVSTLKIQRTQQEDSAVYLCASSSIRTGVGSQPQHFGDGTRLSIL.

The gene calls are TRBV7-8 and TRBJ1-2; D possibly corresponds to TRBD1 (5 bases). The length of the CDR3 is 16 residues. Germline CDR1 reads SGHVS; CDR2 reads FQNEAQ. Trimming shortened V by 2 bases and J by 4 bases, and 17 bases separated the two germline ends. The CDR3 bases are TGTGCCAGCAGCTTAATGGCTGGGGCGGGGGGCTATGGCTACACCTTC. It is translated as CASSLMAGAGGYGYTF.

The J gene is TRBJ2-7, the V gene TRBV5-5; 7 nucleotides agree with TRBD1. Germline-derived CDR1 and CDR2 are SGHKS and YYEKEE (reference sequence). The CDR3 is made up of 19 amino acids. The V gene end was trimmed by 2 bases and the J gene end by 3 bases; junction bases not matched to a gene: 20. As DNA, the CDR3 is TGTGCCAGCAGCTTCTTTCCCCCATCCTTGACAGGGCCCGTCTACGAGCAGTACTTC. Translating gives CASSFFPPSLTGPVYEQYF.

This chain connects TRBV7-9 to TRBJ1-5; no firm D call. Germline V gene data show CDR1 as SEHNR and CDR2 as FQNEAQ (reference sequence). The CDR3 has 14 residues. V lost 5 bases, J lost 7 bases, and 15 bases lay in between. The CDR3 DNA follows: TGTGCCAGCAGCGGCGCCCTCGAGGGACAGCCCCAGCATTTT. It specifies CASSGALEGQPQHF. Combining the CDR3 with reference TRBV7-9 and TRBJ1-5 gives the whole variable domain DTGVSQNPRHKITKRGQNVTFRCDPISEHNRLYWYRQTLGQGPEFLTYFQNEAQLEKSRLLSDRFSAERPKGSFSTLEIQRTEQGDSAMYLCASSGALEGQPQHFGDGTRLSIL.

The chain couples TRBV7-7 to TRBJ2-2; 7 nucleotides match TRBD1. This CDR3 has 15 residues. Germline V gene lookup returns CDR1 SSHAT and CDR2 FNYEAQ (reference sequence). Trimming at V came to 6 bases and at J to 4 bases, leaving 8 bases not matched to a gene. The DNA of the CDR3 is TGTGCCAGCAGGAGTACGACAGGGAGCACCGGGGAGCTGTTTTTT. Translated, it gives CASRSTTGSTGELFF.

The V gene is TRBV28, the J gene TRBJ1-1; unclear D gene. Germline values: CDR1 MDHEN, CDR2 SYDVKM. This CDR3 is built from 11 residues. V was pared by 6 bases and J by 8 bases, with 10 bases between. The CDR3 bases are TGTGCCAGCAGGGTCGGCGGGGAAGCTTTCTTT. Translated: CASRVGGEAFF.

The sample holds one count of this clone. The V gene is TRBV5-4, the J gene TRBJ1-4, with a weak D call TRBD1 (5 bases). The CDR3 is made up of 16 amino acids. V lost 1 base to trimming and J lost 5 bases, with 15 bases between them. From germline, CDR1 is SGHNT and CDR2 YYREEE (reference sequence). This chain's CDR3 is CASSLRGANRNEKLFF. CDR3 DNA sequence: TGTGCCAGCAGCTTGAGGGGCGCAAATAGGAATGAAAAACTGTTTTTT.

As for this clone: The sample holds other DNA sequences that translate to the same CDR3. The chain recombines TRBV6-5 with TRBJ2-7, with D perhaps matching TRBD1 (6 bases). The CDR3 runs 13 residues. V was clipped by 4 bases and J by 3 bases, with 10 bases between them. Germline lookup yields CDR1 MNHEY and CDR2 SVGAGI. DNA of the CDR3: TGTGCCAGCAGTTCGGACAGAGGCTACGAGCAGTACTTC. Its protein is CASSSDRGYEQYF.

Concerning this clone itself: Other DNA sequences within the sample encode an identical CDR3. The chain employs TRBV4-3 and TRBJ1-4; 10 bases map to TRBD1. There are 15 residues in the CDR3. In germline, CDR1 is LGHNA, CDR2 YSLEER. Unmatched junction bases numbered 1, after V lost 1 base and J lost 5 bases. CDR3 in DNA: TGCGCCAGCAGCCAAGGGGACAGGGGAAATGAAAAACTGTTTTTT. Translation: CASSQGDRGNEKLFF.

The chain has TRBV6-5 and TRBJ2-3; tentative D call: TRBD2 (7 bases). This CDR3 has 15 residues. Trimming took 1 base from V and 3 from J, leaving 11 bases between them. CDR1 is MNHEY and CDR2 is SVGAGI in the germline V gene. CDR3: CASSYWGGATDTQYF. The CDR3 DNA follows: TGTGCCAGCAGTTACTGGGGGGGGGCGACAGATACGCAGTATTTT.